This TCR beta chain was obtained from a study of PD-1 blockade in classical Hodgkin lymphoma. This CDR3 contains 14 residues. CDR1 and CDR2 from the germline V gene are SGHNT and YENEEA. V was pared by 4 bases and J by 1 base, with 10 bases between. The method was immunoSEQ multiplex PCR; TCRdb's version includes in-frame clones alone and lacks a portion of them. This table has some 100,000 clones, 92% appearing once. In every patient, relapse followed autologous stem cell transplantation, while exposure to brentuximab vedotin differed. Specimen: peripheral blood mononuclear cells (PBMCs), collected at baseline. The J gene is TRBJ1-1, the V gene TRBV11-3, with D maybe TRBD1 (5 bases). The sequence came from a human donor with classical Hodgkin lymphoma. In DNA form, the CDR3 reads TGTGCCAGCAGCTGTCGACAGAGGAACACTGAAGCTTTCTTT. The encoded protein is CASSCRQRNTEAFF.